The 5 T cell receptor beta chains below come from one sample, sequenced in a study of T-cell reconstitution after alpha-beta-depleted transplantation in children. Using unique molecular identifiers, the investigators prepared the TCRbeta library. TCRdb ran MiXCR on the PCR reads and lists one entry per CDR3 protein. Of about 240,000 distinct CDR3 sequences detected, 12% appear once; the ten largest clones hold 2% to 3%. Sequencing was performed on PBMCs from the stem cell graft donor, taken from the stem cell graft. Every receptor here comes from a human donor who donated a stem cell graft to a child with acute lymphoblastic leukemia.

This clonotype has ten or more counts. This chain uses TRBV5-1 with TRBJ1-2; 10 nucleotides align to TRBD1. The germline V gene encodes CDR1 SGHRS and CDR2 YFSETQ. This CDR3 is 18 amino acids long. V dropped 3 bases and J dropped 4; count of bases not matched to a gene: 15. The CDR3 DNA sequence: TGCGCCAGCAGCTCATCACCGGGACAGGGGACGGCTATCTATGGCTACACCTTC. Encoded protein: CASSSSPGQGTAIYGYTF.

This sequence joins TRBV28 and TRBJ2-2; D gene ambiguous. Trimming took off 3 bases at V and 4 bases at J, with 9 bases between the two ends. This CDR3 contains 14 residues. The V gene's germline CDR1 is MDHEN and CDR2 SYDVKM. CDR3 DNA: TGTGCCAGCAGTTTCTCCCAAGCCACCGGGGAGCTGTTTTTT. Protein: CASSFSQATGELFF.

This clonotype was picked up many times. The chain combines TRBV5-1 with TRBJ1-4; no clear D gene. The CDR3 has 15 amino acids. Germline CDR1 reads SGHRS; CDR2 reads YFSETQ. Trimming stripped 4 bases from V and 0 bases from J, with 10 bases between. CDR3: CASSLFSATNEKLFF. CDR3 nucleotides: TGCGCCAGCAGCCTGTTCAGTGCAACTAATGAAAAACTGTTTTTT.

This sequence joins TRBV3-1 and TRBJ2-5; 7 positions match TRBD1. The length of the CDR3 is 15 residues. Germline V CDR1 and CDR2: LGHDT, YNNKEL (reference sequence). V dropped 0 bases and J dropped 5; count of bases not matched to a gene: 6. The CDR3: CASSQDEGAWETQYF. DNA of the CDR3: TGTGCCAGCAGCCAAGATGAGGGGGCTTGGGAGACCCAGTACTTC.

This clonotype occurred many times. The CDR3 loop is CASTLTGVTGELFF. Here the CDR3 DNA reads TGTGCCAGCACCTTGACAGGGGTCACCGGGGAGCTGTTTTTT. V gene TRBV2 combines with J gene TRBJ2-2; 8 bases fit TRBD1. CDR1 and CDR2 (germline): SNHLY, FYNNEI. The V segment lost 7 bases and the J segment 4 bases; nucleotides outside the gene matches: 5. The CDR3 consists of 14 residues.